These 22 T cell receptor beta chains came from one sample sequenced in a study of OX40 agonist ivuxolimab in advanced cancers. Libraries were prepared by immunoSEQ multiplex PCR; TCRdb keeps only in-frame clonotypes and omits some of them. The sample contains 90,000 or so clones, approximately 87% of which appear only once. Sequences were derived from CD4+ or CD8+ T cells sorted from blood, sampled in a trial of the OX40 agonist ivuxolimab. The receptors were gathered from an adult with an advanced solid tumor such as melanoma, head and neck, liver or kidney cancer.

This chain links TRBV18 with TRBJ2-7; 8 nucleotides line up with TRBD1. CDR1 KGHSH and CDR2 LQKENI come from the germline V gene. V lost 5 bases to trimming and J lost 0 bases; unmatched junction nucleotides: 6. The CDR3 is 15 amino acids. The CDR3 DNA reads TGTGCCAGCTCATTGACCGGGACAGGCTCCTACGAGCAGTACTTC. Translating it yields CASSLTGTGSYEQYF.

As regards this clone: Other DNA sequences within the sample encode an identical CDR3. The chain combines TRBV5-1 with TRBJ2-2; 11 nucleotides line up with TRBD1. There are 16 residues in the CDR3. V lost 4 bases, J lost 4 bases, and 6 bases stayed unmatched. CDR1 is SGHRS and CDR2 is YFSETQ in the germline V gene. The DNA of the CDR3 is TGCGCCAGCAGCGCCGGGACAGGGGGTGCCACCGGGGAGCTGTTTTTT. Amino acids: CASSAGTGGATGELFF.

J is TRBJ1-2 and V is TRBV6-1; D is possibly TRBD1 (5 bases). Germline lookup yields CDR1 MNHNS and CDR2 SASEGT. The germline V and J ends were trimmed by 0 bases and 2 bases, with 16 bases remaining between them. CDR3 length: 17 residues. The DNA for the CDR3 is TGTGCCAGCAGTGAAGCGGGACTCGCGGACCTAAACTATGGCTACACCTTC. This encodes CASSEAGLADLNYGYTF.

The chain combines TRBV28 with TRBJ1-2, with 7 bases that match TRBD1. The CDR3 extends over 13 amino acids. Unmatched junction bases numbered 4, after V lost 5 bases and J lost 4 bases. CDR1 is MDHEN, CDR2 SYDVKM, per germline. The CDR3 DNA reads as TGTGCCAGCAGTCAGACAGGGTCCTATGGCTACACCTTC. This sequence encodes CASSQTGSYGYTF.

V usage is TRBV27 and J usage is TRBJ2-2, with 12 bases fitting TRBD2. Germline V CDR1 and CDR2: MNHEY, SMNVEV (reference sequence). This CDR3 contains 19 residues. J lost 1 base, V lost 8 bases, and 14 bases had no gene match. The CDR3 loop reads CASEKRGLLAGGNTGELFF. CDR3 sequence (DNA): TGTGCCAGCGAAAAAAGGGGGCTACTAGCGGGAGGGAACACCGGGGAGCTGTTTTTT.

The V gene is TRBV29-1, the J gene TRBJ2-6; a possible D gene is TRBD2 (7 bases). The germline V gene has CDR1 SQVTM and CDR2 ANQGSEA. The V gene lost 7 bases and the J gene lost 1 base, with 11 bases spanning the gap. This CDR3 region has 14 residues. CDR3 in amino acids: CSGEGGSGANVLTF. CDR3 DNA: TGCAGCGGGGAGGGGGGGTCTGGGGCCAACGTCCTGACTTTC.

In nucleotides, the CDR3 is TGTGCCAGCAGTCCCAGCAGGGAAAATGAGCAGTTCTTC. It yields the protein CASSPSRENEQFF. The V call is TRBV25-1, the J call TRBJ2-1, with D maybe TRBD1 (5 bases). CDR3 length: 13 amino acids. Germline V CDR1 and CDR2: MGHDK, SYGVNS. The V end was cut by 5 bases, the J end by 7 bases, with 12 bases between.

The chain links TRBV14 to TRBJ2-2; D is unclear. CDR3 length equals 14 residues. Trimming cost V 4 bases and J 8 bases, with 14 bases left between them. Germline-derived CDR1 and CDR2 are SGHDN and FVKESK. The CDR3 protein is CASSPRTGSGELFF. CDR3 nucleotide sequence: TGTGCCAGCAGCCCCCGGACCGGTAGTGGGGAGCTGTTTTTT.

The genes are TRBV27 and TRBJ2-3; perhaps D is TRBD1 or TRBD2 (6 bases each). Germline V CDR1 and CDR2: MNHEY, SMNVEV (reference sequence). The CDR3 loop spans 15 amino acids. Trimming removed 2 bases at V and 12 bases at J, with 21 bases between. CDR3 loop: CASSLRAEVGGRQYF. CDR3 DNA sequence: TGTGCCAGCAGTTTACGGGCTGAGGTTGGGGGGCGCCAGTATTTT.

The chain recombines TRBV18 with TRBJ1-2; TRBD1 might be the D (6 bases). The germline gives CDR1 KGHSH, CDR2 LQKENI. This CDR3 contains 13 residues. V was clipped by 2 bases and J by 3 bases, with 7 bases between them. The CDR3: CASSPAGDYGYTF. CDR3 in DNA: TGTGCCAGCTCACCAGCAGGGGACTATGGCTACACCTTC.

The V and J genes are TRBV6-5 and TRBJ2-7; 8 positions match TRBD2. CDR1 and CDR2 (germline): MNHEY, SVGAGI. J gave up 3 bases and V 5 bases, and 6 bases lay outside the gene matches. CDR3 length equals 14 residues. CDR3 protein: CASSPGTRSYEQYF. The CDR3 coding sequence is TGTGCCAGCAGTCCGGGGACTAGAAGCTACGAGCAGTACTTC.

This clone was seen only once. This chain connects TRBV11-2 to TRBJ1-2; D not resolved. The CDR3 consists of 13 residues. Trimming removed 0 bases at V and 3 bases at J, with 5 bases between. CDR1 is SGHAT, CDR2 FQNNGV, per germline. The CDR3: CASSLDAYYGYTF. The DNA of the CDR3 is TGTGCCAGCAGCTTAGATGCGTACTATGGCTACACCTTC.

The CDR3: CASSHPGQGSYEQYF. The CDR3 region has the DNA TGTGCCAGCAGTCATCCGGGACAGGGCTCCTACGAGCAGTACTTC. J is TRBJ2-7 and V is TRBV28; 9 bases are shared with TRBD1. The CDR3 is made up of 15 amino acids. Germline CDR1 and CDR2: MDHEN and SYDVKM. V gave up 5 bases and J gave up 0 bases; unmatched junction bases: 5. The full variable domain, with the rest looked up from reference TRBV28 and TRBJ2-7, is DVKVTQSSRYLVKRTGEKVFLECVQDMDHENMFWYRQDPGLGLRLIYFSYDVKMKEKGDIPEGYSVSREKKERFSLILESASTNQTSMYLCASSHPGQGSYEQYFGPGTRLTVT.

About this clone: Within the sample, other DNA sequences also encode this same CDR3. J is TRBJ1-1 and V is TRBV5-1; tentative D call: TRBD1 (5 bases). The CDR3 length is 12 residues. Looked up from germline, CDR1 is SGHRS and CDR2 is YFSETQ. V was shortened by 0 bases and J by 5 bases, with 5 bases between the two germline ends. The CDR3 protein is CASSLEGTEAFF. Written as DNA, the CDR3 is TGCGCCAGCAGCTTGGAGGGGACTGAAGCTTTCTTT. Based on the CDR3 plus reference TRBV5-1 and TRBJ1-1, the full variable domain is KAGVTQTPRYLIKTRGQQVTLSCSPISGHRSVSWYQQTPGQGLQFLFEYFSETQRNKGNFPGRFSGRQFSNSRSEMNVSTLELGDSALYLCASSLEGTEAFFGQGTRLTVV.

V is TRBV7-8 and J is TRBJ1-5; 7 bases are a match to TRBD1. The CDR3 loop spans 16 amino acids. The V segment lost 5 bases and the J segment 2 bases; nucleotides outside the gene matches: 9. CDR1 and CDR2 from the germline V gene are SGHVS and FQNEAQ. The CDR3 spells CASSRNRGSGNQPQHF. The CDR3 DNA follows: TGTGCCAGCAGCCGAAACAGGGGTAGTGGCAATCAGCCCCAGCATTTT. Full variable domain (missing parts from reference TRBV7-8 and TRBJ1-5): GAGVSQSPRYKVAKRGQDVALRCDPISGHVSLFWYQQALGQGPEFLTYFQNEAQLDKSGLPSDRFFAERPEGSVSTLKIQRTQQEDSAVYLCASSRNRGSGNQPQHFGDGTRLSIL.

The rearrangement uses TRBV27 and TRBJ1-4; 7 bases match TRBD1. V trimming: 4 bases; J trimming: 10 bases; junction bases outside the gene matches: 6. The CDR3 has 13 amino acids. Germline V gene lookup returns CDR1 MNHEY and CDR2 SMNVEV (reference sequence). The CDR3 is CASSWSGGRKLFF. The DNA for the CDR3 is TGTGCCAGCAGTTGGTCAGGGGGGAGAAAACTGTTTTTT.

The V and J genes are TRBV18 and TRBJ2-7, with 8 nucleotides matching TRBD1. The CDR3 loop spans 15 amino acids. Germline V lookup: CDR1 KGHSH, CDR2 LQKENI. V shed 0 bases, J shed 0 bases, and the junction held 1 base outside the gene matches. Here the CDR3 DNA reads TGTGCCAGCTCACCACCGGACAGGGCCTCCTACGAGCAGTACTTC. This codes for CASSPPDRASYEQYF.

This clone appeared once. The chain is built from TRBV5-1 and TRBJ1-2, with no clear D. The V gene's germline CDR1 is SGHRS and CDR2 YFSETQ. This CDR3 is built from 15 residues. Trimming removed 3 bases from V and 8 bases from J, with 20 bases in between. The CDR3 sequence: CASSSEDGYRGGYTF. The DNA for the CDR3 is TGCGCCAGCAGCTCCGAGGACGGCTACCGAGGCGGCTACACCTTC.

This chain links TRBV6-1 with TRBJ1-5; D perhaps matches TRBD1 (5 bases). The V and J ends lost 6 bases and 3 bases respectively, with 9 bases between them. The germline gives CDR1 MNHNS, CDR2 SASEGT. This CDR3 contains 13 residues. DNA of the CDR3: TGTGCCAGCAGAGACAGCTTCAATCAGCCCCAGCATTTT. Translated: CASRDSFNQPQHF.

The chain combines TRBV6-5 with TRBJ1-2; D not resolved. This CDR3 comprises 14 residues. Trimming left V 0 bases short and J 5 bases short, with 10 bases between. The germline CDR1 and CDR2 sequences are MNHEY and SVGAGI. The CDR3 here is CASSYSIGFYGYTF. The CDR3 DNA follows: TGTGCCAGCAGTTACTCAATCGGGTTTTATGGCTACACCTTC.

The chain combines TRBV28 with TRBJ2-3, with 10 bases that match TRBD2. Germline CDR1 reads MDHEN; CDR2 reads SYDVKM. The V and J ends lost 4 bases and 1 base, in that order; junction bases with no gene match: 2. The CDR3 loop spans 15 amino acids. DNA of the CDR3: TGTGCCAGCAGTTCCCTAGCGGGAGGCACAGATACGCAGTATTTT. Translating gives CASSSLAGGTDTQYF.

The V call is TRBV4-2, the J call TRBJ2-3; TRBD2 matches at 14 bases. Germline CDR1 and CDR2: LGHNA and YNFKEQ. CDR3 length equals 19 residues. With V trimmed by 4 bases and J by 4 bases, 13 bases remained unmatched. The CDR3 DNA reads as TGTGCCAGCAGCCCACAAATTCCGGGACTAGCGGGAGAGGCAGATACGCAGTATTTT. Translating it yields CASSPQIPGLAGEADTQYF.